This T cell receptor beta chain was sequenced during a study of T cells in Graves' hyperthyroidism and ophthalmopathy. Broader study findings: For ophthalmopathy, model prediction preceded onset by a median about six months.

Germline assignment: CDR1 SEHNR and CDR2 FQNEAQ (reference sequence). Trimming shortened V by 5 bases and J by 3 bases, and 8 bases separated the two germline ends. This CDR3 has 12 amino acids. The TCR beta CDR3 regions underwent amplification using RNA transcripts as the source. The primer set for the first-round RT-PCR of the TCR CDR3 was HTBI. TCRdb redid the calling of the multiplex PCR reads with MiXCR, one entry per CDR3 protein. The sample holds around 620,000 distinct CDR3 sequences, about half seen once. This clonotype was seen ten or more times. Its antigen remains unidentified. The chain combines TRBV7-9 with TRBJ2-7; D call uncertain. The material sequenced was peripheral blood or thyroid tissue (not recorded which). The receptor comes from an adult woman with Graves' disease, either hyperthyroidism or ophthalmopathy (not recorded which). CDR3 region: CASSPRVYEQYF. The CDR3 nucleotides read TGTGCCAGCAGCCCTCGGGTCTACGAGCAGTACTTC.